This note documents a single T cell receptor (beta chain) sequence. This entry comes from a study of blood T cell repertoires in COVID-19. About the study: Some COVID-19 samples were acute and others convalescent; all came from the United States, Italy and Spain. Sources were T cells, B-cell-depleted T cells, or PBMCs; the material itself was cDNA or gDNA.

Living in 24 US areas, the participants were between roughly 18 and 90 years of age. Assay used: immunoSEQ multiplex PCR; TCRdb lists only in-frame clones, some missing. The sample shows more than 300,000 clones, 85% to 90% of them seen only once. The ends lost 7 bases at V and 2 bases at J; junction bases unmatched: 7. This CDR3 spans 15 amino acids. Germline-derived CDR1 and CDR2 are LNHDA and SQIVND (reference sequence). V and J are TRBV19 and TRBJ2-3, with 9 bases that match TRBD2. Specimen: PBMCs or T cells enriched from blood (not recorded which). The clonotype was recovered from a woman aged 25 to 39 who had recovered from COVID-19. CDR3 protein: CASKSASGITDTQYF. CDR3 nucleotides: TGTGCCAGTAAGTCGGCTAGCGGGATCACAGATACGCAGTATTTT.